This TCR beta chain came from a study of T cell responses to AZD1222 COVID-19 vaccine. Clones were sequenced by immunoSEQ multiplex PCR, and TCRdb holds only the in-frame ones, with some missing. The sample holds about 110,000 clones, about 95% seen once. The CDR3 has 13 residues. V lost 4 bases and J lost 11, with 12 bases in between. Germline V gene data show CDR1 as LNHNV and CDR2 as YYDKDF (reference sequence). Sequencing was performed on peripheral blood, taken on day 0 of AZD1222 vaccination. The sequence came from an adult in good health. V is TRBV15 and J is TRBJ1-6; no reliable D call. CDR3 loop: CATSNPPVTPLHF. Written as DNA, the CDR3 is TGTGCCACCAGCAACCCCCCCGTAACACCCCTCCACTTT.